Listed here are 24 T cell receptor beta chains from one sample, sequenced in a study of T cell repertoires in cytomegalovirus infection. TCRdb re-derived calls from the reads in MiXCR, one entry per CDR3 protein. The data contain some 600,000 distinct CDR3 sequences, less than 25% of them singletons. Sequenced sample: CD8+ T cells from PBMCs. These receptors came from a human donor in good health (CMV status not recorded). Some clones in this sample may be carry-over from other donors' samples.

This clonotype was seen a few times. V is TRBV4-1 and J is TRBJ2-3; TRBD2 matches 7 bases. Per the germline V gene, CDR1 is MGHRA and CDR2 is YSYEKL. V trimming: 4 bases; J trimming: 0 bases; junction bases outside the gene matches: 7. This CDR3 region has 16 residues. In DNA form, the CDR3 reads TGCGCCAGCAGCCCATCCGCGGGGGTGAGCACAGATACGCAGTATTTT. Residues: CASSPSAGVSTDTQYF.

This clonotype was seen a few times. This rearrangement joins TRBV25-1 to TRBJ1-1; D is undetermined. Per the germline V gene, CDR1 is MGHDK and CDR2 is SYGVNS. This CDR3 comprises 13 residues. Deletions cut 3 bases from V and 5 bases from J, with 10 bases between. CDR3 protein: CASSEGRSTEAFF. The CDR3 DNA reads as TGTGCCAGCAGTGAGGGTAGGAGTACTGAAGCTTTCTTT.

This clonotype has at least ten counts. This chain uses TRBV7-9 with TRBJ1-4; D may be TRBD1 (6 bases). The germline CDR1 and CDR2 sequences are SEHNR and FQNEAQ (reference sequence). Trimming left V 5 bases short and J 5 bases short, with 18 bases between. There are 16 residues in the CDR3. The CDR3 coding sequence is TGTGCCAGCAGCCCACTTAGTGGACAGATAAATGAAAAACTGTTTTTT. As protein: CASSPLSGQINEKLFF.

The V gene is TRBV28, the J gene TRBJ2-1; maybe TRBD1 (6 bases). Germline V gene data show CDR1 as MDHEN and CDR2 as SYDVKM. The V gene lost 11 bases and the J gene lost 5 bases, with 10 bases spanning the gap. This CDR3 spans 11 amino acids. The CDR3 DNA reads as TGTGCCCACCGGGACAACAATGAGCAGTTCTTC. Translated, it gives CAHRDNNEQFF.

The rearrangement joins TRBV4-1 to TRBJ2-7; TRBD1 might be the D (6 bases). From germline, CDR1 is MGHRA and CDR2 YSYEKL. The CDR3 is made up of 14 amino acids. The V end was cut by 0 bases, the J end by 3 bases, with 9 bases between. DNA for the CDR3: TGCGCCAGCAGCCAAGATCTACAGGGCTACGAGCAGTACGTC. This sequence encodes CASSQDLQGYEQYV.

The chain carries TRBV5-6 and TRBJ1-1; TRBD1 aligns across 8 bases. This CDR3 has 18 amino acids. J was trimmed by 8 bases and V by 0 bases; bases with no gene match: 18. Germline V CDR1 and CDR2: SGHDT, YYEEEE. The CDR3 DNA sequence: TGTGCCAGCAGCTTGGAAGTTTTGGGGACAGGAGTCCATCTCGAAGCTTTCTTT. It codes for CASSLEVLGTGVHLEAFF.

This clonotype has more than one count but fewer than ten. The V gene is TRBV6-2 or TRBV6-3, the J gene TRBJ1-2; D is unresolved. Germline V gene data show CDR1 as MNHEY and CDR2 as SVGEGT. The CDR3 sequence is 12 residues long. V was shortened by 2 bases and J by 12 bases, with 13 bases between the two germline ends. CDR3 sequence (DNA): TGTGCCAGCAGTTACAACGGGGAAGTAAACACCTTC. It is translated as CASSYNGEVNTF.

This rearrangement joins TRBV5-5 to TRBJ2-1, with D uncertain. With 0 bases removed from V and 12 bases from J, the gap between germline ends came to 7 bases. CDR3 size: 11 residues. CDR1 is SGHKS and CDR2 is YYEKEE in the germline V gene (reference sequence). The chain's CDR3 is CASSLVGMQFF. The CDR3 bases are TGTGCCAGCAGCTTGGTAGGGATGCAGTTCTTC.

This rearrangement joins TRBV15 to TRBJ2-2; no reliable D call. V lost 0 bases to trimming and J lost 6 bases, with 8 bases between them. This CDR3 region has 14 residues. Germline V gives CDR1 LNHNV, CDR2 YYDKDF (reference sequence). CDR3 amino acids: CATSRERWAGELFF. The CDR3 DNA sequence: TGTGCCACCAGCAGAGAGCGGTGGGCCGGGGAGCTGTTTTTT.

This clonotype was counted many times. The chain links TRBV6-2 or TRBV6-3 to TRBJ2-5, with D unresolved. Trimming stripped 6 bases from V and 5 bases from J, with 16 bases between. The V gene's germline CDR1 is MNHEY and CDR2 SVGEGT. This CDR3 region has 14 residues. CDR3 loop: CASSLRTWAETQYF. DNA of the CDR3: TGTGCCAGCAGCCTCAGGACGTGGGCGGAGACCCAGTACTTC.

This clonotype was seen ten or more times. The chain joins TRBV7-9 to TRBJ2-5; 7 bases match TRBD1. Germline V gene sequence: CDR1 SEHNR, CDR2 FQNEAQ (reference sequence). This CDR3 spans 15 amino acids. V trimming: 2 bases; J trimming: 3 bases; junction bases outside the gene matches: 6. CDR3 amino acids: CASSLFDRAEETQYF. Written as DNA, the CDR3 is TGTGCCAGCAGCTTATTCGACAGGGCTGAAGAGACCCAGTACTTC.

This clonotype was counted only a few times. The chain couples TRBV15 to TRBJ2-1; TRBD1 or TRBD2 may be the D gene (5 bases each). The CDR3 covers 14 residues. V was pared by 8 bases and J by 0 bases, with 11 bases between. Germline CDR1 reads LNHNV; CDR2 reads YYDKDF (reference sequence). The CDR3 DNA sequence: TGTGCCACCGGCGCAGGGAGCTCCTACAATGAGCAGTTCTTC. Its protein product is CATGAGSSYNEQFF.

This clonotype was observed a handful of times. The gene calls are TRBV28 and TRBJ2-7; D possibly corresponds to TRBD1 (5 bases). CDR3 length: 17 amino acids. Germline loops: CDR1 MDHEN, CDR2 SYDVKM. Trimming cost V 2 bases and J 3 bases, with 20 bases left between them. CDR3 amino acids: CASSLGPDTSTGYEQYV. In nucleotides, the CDR3 is TGTGCCAGCAGTTTAGGCCCGGACACCTCTACAGGCTACGAGCAGTACGTC.

The table lists this clonotype with a few counts. In DNA form, the CDR3 reads TGTGCCAGCAGTTACTCATGGGGCGCCCCAGATACGCAGTATTTT. Its translation: CASSYSWGAPDTQYF. The chain combines TRBV6-6 with TRBJ2-3; maybe TRBD1 (5 bases). The germline CDR1 and CDR2 sequences are MNHNY and SVGAGI (reference sequence). The CDR3 length is 15 residues. Trimming cost V 0 bases and J 4 bases, with 11 bases left between them.

This clonotype was seen only once. The CDR3 protein is CASRTGGAGWEKLFF. DNA of the CDR3: TGTGCCAGCAGGACAGGGGGCGCCGGTTGGGAAAAACTGTTTTTT. V usage is TRBV7-3 and J usage is TRBJ1-4; TRBD1 agrees at 10 bases. J was trimmed by 8 bases and V by 6 bases; bases with no gene match: 9. The CDR3 sequence is 15 residues long. CDR1 and CDR2 from the germline V gene are SGHTA and FQGTGA.

This chain joins TRBV6-5 and TRBJ2-2; possible D gene TRBD1, 5 bases. The V gene's germline CDR1 is MNHEY and CDR2 SVGAGI. This CDR3 contains 15 residues. The V gene lost 5 bases and the J gene lost 0 bases, with 10 bases spanning the gap. CDR3 coding DNA: TGTGCCAGCAGTCCGATGACAGCGAACACCGGGGAGCTGTTTTTT. Protein product: CASSPMTANTGELFF.

This clonotype has more than one count but fewer than ten. J is TRBJ2-7 and V is TRBV6-2 or TRBV6-3; 7 nucleotides agree with TRBD1. Trimming cost V 5 bases and J 3 bases; bases outside gene matches: 10. The length of the CDR3 is 15 residues. Germline CDR1 reads MNHEY; CDR2 reads SVGEGT. The CDR3: CASSNGQVGFYEQYV. CDR3 nucleotides: TGTGCCAGCAGTAACGGACAGGTGGGGTTCTACGAGCAGTACGTC.

This chain connects TRBV28 to TRBJ2-3; 7 nucleotides align to TRBD1. Germline V gene lookup returns CDR1 MDHEN and CDR2 SYDVKM. The CDR3 contains 15 residues. V trimming: 2 bases; J trimming: 2 bases; junction bases outside the gene matches: 4. CDR3 residues: CASSLDRADTDTQYF. CDR3 sequence (DNA): TGTGCCAGCAGTTTAGACAGGGCCGACACAGATACGCAGTATTTT.

The gene calls are TRBV9 and TRBJ2-3; D assignment may be TRBD1 or TRBD2 (7 bases each). Per the germline V gene, CDR1 is SGDLS and CDR2 is YYNGEE. Trimming took off 7 bases at V and 3 bases at J, with 18 bases between the two ends. This CDR3 is built from 15 residues. DNA for the CDR3: TGTGCCAGCGCATATACCAGGGGGGGAACAGATACGCAGTATTTT. As protein: CASAYTRGGTDTQYF.

This clonotype has a handful of counts. V is TRBV7-8 and J is TRBJ2-7; TRBD1 matches at 9 bases. V lost 5 bases and J lost 9; bases outside the gene matches: 14. Germline V CDR1 and CDR2: SGHVS, FQNEAQ. The CDR3 is 15 residues long. CDR3 nucleotide sequence: TGTGCCAGCAGCCCTAAGGGACAGGGTTGGGGAGCGCAGTACTTC. Translation gives CASSPKGQGWGAQYF.

The V call is TRBV18, the J call TRBJ2-1; TRBD1 might be the D (6 bases). This CDR3 comprises 15 residues. Germline-derived CDR1 and CDR2 are KGHSH and LQKENI. Trimming removed 0 bases at V and 7 bases at J, with 13 bases between. In DNA, the CDR3 is TGTGCCAGCTCACCACCCACAGGGTGGGGTAATGAGCAGTTCTTC. Protein: CASSPPTGWGNEQFF.

The chain joins TRBV6-2 or TRBV6-3 to TRBJ1-5; 7 nucleotides match TRBD1. Germline CDR1 reads MNHEY; CDR2 reads SVGEGT. After removal of 4 bases from V and 3 bases from J, the junction contained 9 bases not matched to a gene. This CDR3 region has 16 residues. Here the CDR3 DNA reads TGTGCCAGCAGTTCCTCGACAGGGTTGCTCAATCAGCCCCAGCATTTT. This codes for CASSSSTGLLNQPQHF.

This sequence joins TRBV6-5 and TRBJ2-2, with no clear D. The CDR3 loop spans 13 amino acids. V gave up 5 bases and J gave up 7 bases, with 11 bases separating them. Germline V gene sequence: CDR1 MNHEY, CDR2 SVGAGI. The CDR3 region has the DNA TGTGCCAGCAGTCCTGGGGTACACGGGGAGCTGTTTTTT. This codes for CASSPGVHGELFF.

This clonotype was counted only a few times. The chain recombines TRBV6-1 with TRBJ1-1; 10 bases align to TRBD1. Germline CDR1 reads MNHNS; CDR2 reads SASEGT. The J segment lost 3 bases and the V segment lost 3 bases, leaving 1 base of the junction unmatched. The CDR3 is made up of 14 amino acids. CDR3: CASSEGQGYTEAFF. The CDR3 coding sequence is TGTGCCAGCAGTGAGGGACAGGGGTACACTGAAGCTTTCTTT.